Sequencing of this T cell receptor beta chain was carried out in a study of control samples from healthy donors and cancer patients. The data were produced by immunoSEQ multiplex PCR, yet TCRdb's version contains in-frame clones alone and is incomplete. The sample lists 200,000 to 250,000 clones, around 94% occurring once. CDR1 is MNHEY, CDR2 SVGEGT, per germline. V shed 4 bases and J shed 4 bases, with 11 bases lying between them. The CDR3 has 14 residues. This clone was found a few times. Material: blood. This receptor was taken from a man in his fifties in good health. This sequence joins TRBV6-2 or TRBV6-3 and TRBJ1-3; maybe TRBD1 (6 bases). CDR3 sequence: CASSWSDSGNTIYF. The CDR3 DNA sequence: TGTGCCAGCAGTTGGTCGGACAGCGGAAACACCATATATTTT.